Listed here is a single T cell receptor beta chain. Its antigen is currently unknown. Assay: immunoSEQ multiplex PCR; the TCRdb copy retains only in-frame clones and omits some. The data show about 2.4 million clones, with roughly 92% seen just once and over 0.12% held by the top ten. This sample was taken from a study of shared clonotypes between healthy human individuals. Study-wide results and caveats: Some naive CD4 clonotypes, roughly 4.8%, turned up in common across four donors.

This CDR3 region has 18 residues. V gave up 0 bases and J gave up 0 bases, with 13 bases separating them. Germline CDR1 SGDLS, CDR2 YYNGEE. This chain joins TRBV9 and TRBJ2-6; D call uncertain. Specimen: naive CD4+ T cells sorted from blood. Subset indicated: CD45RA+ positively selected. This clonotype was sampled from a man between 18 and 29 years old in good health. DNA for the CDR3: TGTGCCAGCAGCGTAGCCGACCCGTGGGTCTCTGGGGCCAACGTCCTGACTTTC. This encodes CASSVADPWVSGANVLTF.